A selection of T cell receptor beta chains follows, all from one sample in a study of memory B cells and T cells in multiple sclerosis. The antigens these receptors bind are not known. Assay used: immunoSEQ multiplex PCR; TCRdb lists only in-frame clones, some missing. The sample lists about 32,000 clones; 86% were seen once. The sequencing sample was made of PBMCs from blood kept in culture. Receptors originate from a human donor with multiple sclerosis. Each CDR3 is given with its conserved first and last residue. Each record gives: J gene, clone size, V gene, D gene, CDR3 protein, CDR3 DNA. The D gene is left open where the match is weak. Size tells how often a clone was seen (once, few, many) or the class of an expanded clone, and some rows leave it out.

j_call: TRBJ2-2; clone_size: NA; v_call: TRBV6-1; d_call: NA; cdr3_aa: CASSDVRRNTGELFF; cdr3_nt: TGTGCCAGCAGTGACGTGAGACGTAACACCGGGGAGCTGTTTTTT
j_call: TRBJ2-2; clone_size: NA; v_call: TRBV30; d_call: NA; cdr3_aa: CAWSDSRLNTGELFF; cdr3_nt: TGTGCCTGGAGCGACAGCCGCTTAAACACCGGGGAGCTGTTTTTT
j_call: TRBJ1-4; clone_size: NA; v_call: TRBV6-1; d_call: TRBD1; cdr3_aa: CASSASSGQGNEKLFF; cdr3_nt: TGTGCCAGCAGTGCAAGCTCTGGACAGGGAAATGAAAAACTGTTTTTT
j_call: TRBJ2-1; clone_size: NA; v_call: TRBV6-1; d_call: NA; cdr3_aa: CASKPTTGSYNEQFF; cdr3_nt: TGTGCCAGCAAACCGACGACAGGCTCCTACAATGAGCAGTTCTTC
j_call: TRBJ1-2; clone_size: NA; v_call: TRBV5-1; d_call: NA; cdr3_aa: CASSLDRAANGYTF; cdr3_nt: TGCGCCAGCAGCTTGGATAGGGCGGCGAATGGCTACACCTTC
j_call: TRBJ1-5; clone_size: NA; v_call: TRBV6-5; d_call: NA; cdr3_aa: CASSLDYSNQPQHF; cdr3_nt: TGTGCCAGCAGTCTAGATTATAGCAATCAGCCCCAGCATTTT
j_call: TRBJ2-1; clone_size: NA; v_call: TRBV11-2; d_call: TRBD1; cdr3_aa: CASSPRDRGLYNEQFF; cdr3_nt: TGTGCCAGCAGCCCCAGGGACAGGGGGCTCTACAATGAGCAGTTCTTC
j_call: TRBJ1-2; clone_size: NA; v_call: TRBV6-1; d_call: TRBD1; cdr3_aa: CASSLTGGYGYTF; cdr3_nt: TGTGCCAGCAGTTTGACAGGGGGCTATGGCTACACCTTC
j_call: TRBJ2-7; clone_size: NA; v_call: TRBV11-2; d_call: TRBD2; cdr3_aa: CASSLDGVAGGLEQYF; cdr3_nt: TGTGCCAGCAGCTTAGATGGGGTAGCGGGAGGTCTCGAGCAGTACTTC
j_call: TRBJ1-1; clone_size: NA; v_call: TRBV5-1; d_call: NA; cdr3_aa: CASSASEAFEAFF; cdr3_nt: TGCGCCAGCAGCGCTTCGGAAGCATTTGAAGCTTTCTTT
j_call: TRBJ1-2; clone_size: NA; v_call: TRBV7-9; d_call: TRBD1; cdr3_aa: CASSKAGQGVNYGYTF; cdr3_nt: TGTGCCAGCAGCAAGGCGGGACAGGGGGTAAACTATGGCTACACCTTC
j_call: TRBJ2-7; clone_size: NA; v_call: TRBV28; d_call: NA; cdr3_aa: CASSLYGTEQYF; cdr3_nt: TGTGCCAGCAGTTTATACGGGACCGAGCAGTACTTC
j_call: TRBJ2-7; clone_size: NA; v_call: TRBV19; d_call: TRBD1; cdr3_aa: CASSIAWDRSYEQYF; cdr3_nt: TGTGCCAGTAGTATCGCGTGGGACAGATCCTACGAGCAGTACTTC
j_call: TRBJ1-5; clone_size: NA; v_call: TRBV2; d_call: NA; cdr3_aa: CASQTDSTNQPQHF; cdr3_nt: TGTGCCAGCCAAACGGACAGCACAAATCAGCCCCAGCATTTT
j_call: TRBJ1-1; clone_size: NA; v_call: TRBV25-1; d_call: NA; cdr3_aa: CASSVPWQDNTEAFF; cdr3_nt: TGTGCCAGCAGTGTCCCATGGCAGGACAACACTGAAGCTTTCTTT
j_call: TRBJ2-7; clone_size: once; v_call: TRBV9; d_call: NA; cdr3_aa: CASSVVPGSSYEQYF; cdr3_nt: TGTGCCAGCAGCGTAGTGCCAGGTAGCTCCTACGAGCAGTACTTC
j_call: TRBJ2-1; clone_size: NA; v_call: TRBV5-1; d_call: NA; cdr3_aa: CASSPFPGRYNEQFF; cdr3_nt: TGCGCCAGCAGCCCGTTCCCGGGACGTTACAATGAGCAGTTCTTC
j_call: TRBJ1-4; clone_size: NA; v_call: TRBV5-4; d_call: NA; cdr3_aa: CASSGGGPANEKLFF; cdr3_nt: TGTGCCAGCAGCGGGGGAGGACCGGCTAATGAAAAACTGTTTTTT
j_call: TRBJ2-7; clone_size: NA; v_call: TRBV27; d_call: NA; cdr3_aa: CASSLYAGQTQPEQYF; cdr3_nt: TGTGCCAGCAGTTTATATGCGGGACAGACCCAACCCGAGCAGTACTTC
j_call: TRBJ2-3; clone_size: NA; v_call: TRBV9; d_call: NA; cdr3_aa: CASSVDDTQYF; cdr3_nt: TGTGCCAGCAGCGTAGATGATACGCAGTATTTT
j_call: TRBJ1-1; clone_size: NA; v_call: TRBV7-3; d_call: TRBD1; cdr3_aa: CASSWGQGEAFF; cdr3_nt: TGTGCCAGCAGCTGGGGACAGGGCGAAGCTTTCTTT
j_call: TRBJ1-2; clone_size: NA; v_call: TRBV30; d_call: TRBD1; cdr3_aa: CAWTGGGNNYGYTF; cdr3_nt: TGTGCCTGGACAGGAGGGGGCAACAACTATGGCTACACCTTC
j_call: TRBJ2-7; clone_size: NA; v_call: TRBV5-4; d_call: NA; cdr3_aa: CASSWGPTAGYEQYF; cdr3_nt: TGTGCCAGCAGCTGGGGGCCCACCGCTGGCTACGAGCAGTACTTC
j_call: TRBJ2-2; clone_size: NA; v_call: TRBV5-1; d_call: NA; cdr3_aa: CASSSIGPGELFF; cdr3_nt: TGCGCCAGCAGCAGCATAGGACCCGGGGAGCTGTTTTTT
j_call: TRBJ1-1; clone_size: once; v_call: TRBV6-6; d_call: NA; cdr3_aa: CASRETGNTEAFF; cdr3_nt: TGTGCCAGCAGAGAGACGGGAAATACTGAAGCTTTCTTT
j_call: TRBJ1-2; clone_size: NA; v_call: TRBV5-6; d_call: NA; cdr3_aa: CASSLDWGYTF; cdr3_nt: TGTGCCAGCAGCTTAGACTGGGGCTACACCTTC
j_call: TRBJ2-5; clone_size: NA; v_call: TRBV27; d_call: NA; cdr3_aa: CASSSYREQETQYF; cdr3_nt: TGTGCCAGCAGTTCGTACAGGGAGCAAGAGACCCAGTACTTC
j_call: TRBJ2-1; clone_size: NA; v_call: TRBV25-1; d_call: NA; cdr3_aa: CASSEGAEVGEQFF; cdr3_nt: TGTGCCAGCAGTGAAGGGGCCGAGGTGGGTGAGCAGTTCTTC
j_call: TRBJ2-2; clone_size: NA; v_call: TRBV10-2; d_call: NA; cdr3_aa: CASSPSGANLGELFF; cdr3_nt: TGCGCCAGCAGCCCGTCGGGGGCCAACTTGGGGGAGCTGTTTTTT
j_call: TRBJ1-3; clone_size: NA; v_call: TRBV28; d_call: NA; cdr3_aa: CARHYSGNTIYF; cdr3_nt: TGTGCCAGGCATTACTCTGGAAACACCATATATTTT
j_call: TRBJ1-2; clone_size: once; v_call: TRBV15; d_call: NA; cdr3_aa: CATSRDQVRPFHTF; cdr3_nt: TGTGCCACCAGCAGAGATCAGGTTCGGCCGTTCCACACCTTC
j_call: TRBJ2-7; clone_size: once; v_call: TRBV29-1; d_call: NA; cdr3_aa: CSVEEESSYEQYF; cdr3_nt: TGCAGCGTTGAAGAGGAGAGCTCCTACGAGCAGTACTTC
j_call: TRBJ1-2; clone_size: NA; v_call: TRBV9; d_call: TRBD1; cdr3_aa: CASSPYMTGGGYGYTF; cdr3_nt: TGTGCCAGCAGCCCCTATATGACAGGGGGCGGGTATGGCTACACCTTC
j_call: TRBJ2-1; clone_size: NA; v_call: TRBV9; d_call: TRBD2; cdr3_aa: CASSEAGGDYNEQFF; cdr3_nt: TGTGCCAGCAGCGAAGCGGGAGGAGATTACAATGAGCAGTTCTTC
j_call: TRBJ1-2; clone_size: few; v_call: TRBV20-1; d_call: NA; cdr3_aa: CSARGPSRYTF; cdr3_nt: TGCAGTGCTCGGGGACCGAGCCGCTACACCTTC
j_call: TRBJ2-1; clone_size: NA; v_call: TRBV5-1; d_call: NA; cdr3_aa: CASSLVGGAIYNEQFF; cdr3_nt: TGCGCCAGCAGCTTGGTGGGCGGGGCAATCTACAATGAGCAGTTCTTC
j_call: TRBJ2-4; clone_size: NA; v_call: TRBV5-1; d_call: NA; cdr3_aa: CASSFRTGTGRENIQYF; cdr3_nt: TGCGCCAGCAGCTTTCGGACAGGGACCGGGAGGGAAAACATTCAGTACTTC
j_call: TRBJ2-2; clone_size: NA; v_call: TRBV30; d_call: NA; cdr3_aa: CAWSVADSGELFF; cdr3_nt: TGTGCCTGGAGTGTGGCTGACTCCGGGGAGCTGTTTTTT
j_call: TRBJ2-3; clone_size: once; v_call: TRBV7-3; d_call: TRBD1; cdr3_aa: CASSLTGSGQLTDTQYF; cdr3_nt: TGTGCCAGCAGCTTAACAGGCTCGGGACAGCTCACAGATACGCAGTATTTT
j_call: TRBJ2-5; clone_size: NA; v_call: TRBV7-9; d_call: NA; cdr3_aa: CASSLSVADYYF; cdr3_nt: TGTGCCAGCAGCCTCTCAGTTGCCGACTACTACTTC
j_call: TRBJ2-2; clone_size: NA; v_call: TRBV6-5; d_call: NA; cdr3_aa: CASSHRTFSAALLFF; cdr3_nt: TGTGCCAGCAGTCACCGGACTTTTTCGGCTGCTCTGCTGTTTTTT
j_call: TRBJ1-4; clone_size: NA; v_call: TRBV18; d_call: NA; cdr3_aa: CASSPLSGTTVSTNEKLFF; cdr3_nt: TGTGCCAGCTCACCCTTGTCCGGGACAACCGTCTCAACTAATGAAAAACTGTTTTTT